The following is a TCR beta chain sequence with its context. This sample was taken from a study of CD8 T cells in Susac syndrome. Germline V gene sequence: CDR1 SGHNT, CDR2 YYREEE (reference sequence). This CDR3 region has 14 residues. V was clipped by 2 bases and J by 4 bases; unmatched bases: 3. Each multiple sclerosis control was a treatment-naive patient with relapsing-remitting disease that was either stable or active. Random-hexamer reverse transcription was applied to about 0.45 to 1 ug RNA. With immunoSEQ multiplex PCR, TCR beta CDR3 was amplified across 54 Vbeta and 13 Jbeta. TCRdb reanalysed the immunoSEQ multiplex PCR reads using MiXCR and keeps one entry per CDR3 protein. Seen here are some 76,000 distinct CDR3 sequences, around 90% observed once, and the top ten hold just over 0.5%.

Source material: CD8+ T cells from PBMCs. The chain couples TRBV5-4 to TRBJ1-2, with 9 bases that match TRBD1. The receptor's source is a human donor with multiple sclerosis. Here the CDR3 DNA reads TGTGCCAGCAGCTTCATGGGACAGGGCTATGGCTACACCTTC. Its translation is CASSFMGQGYGYTF. Together with reference TRBV5-4 and TRBJ1-2, the CDR3 gives the full variable domain: ETGVTQSPTHLIKTRGQQVTLRCSSQSGHNTVSWYQQALGQGPQFIFQYYREEENGRGNFPPRFSGLQFPNYSSELNVNALELDDSALYLCASSFMGQGYGYTFGSGTRLTVV.